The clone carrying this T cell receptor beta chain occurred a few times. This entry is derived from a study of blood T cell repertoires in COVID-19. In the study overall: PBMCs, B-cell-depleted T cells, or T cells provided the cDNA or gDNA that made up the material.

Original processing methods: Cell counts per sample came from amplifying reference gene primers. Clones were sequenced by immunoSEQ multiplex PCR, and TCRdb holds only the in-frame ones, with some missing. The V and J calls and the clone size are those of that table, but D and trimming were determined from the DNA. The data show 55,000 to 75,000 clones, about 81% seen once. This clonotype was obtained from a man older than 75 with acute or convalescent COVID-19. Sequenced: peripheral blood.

CDR3 nucleotide sequence: TGTGCCAGCAGCATCACCCCGGGGGGTTCACCCCTCCACTTT. Its protein is CASSITPGGSPLHF. The chain couples TRBV11-2 to TRBJ1-6, with D perhaps TRBD1 (5 bases). Germline CDR1 is SGHAT and CDR2 is FQNNGV. CDR3 length: 14 residues. Trimming took off 5 bases at V and 9 bases at J, with 14 bases between the two ends.